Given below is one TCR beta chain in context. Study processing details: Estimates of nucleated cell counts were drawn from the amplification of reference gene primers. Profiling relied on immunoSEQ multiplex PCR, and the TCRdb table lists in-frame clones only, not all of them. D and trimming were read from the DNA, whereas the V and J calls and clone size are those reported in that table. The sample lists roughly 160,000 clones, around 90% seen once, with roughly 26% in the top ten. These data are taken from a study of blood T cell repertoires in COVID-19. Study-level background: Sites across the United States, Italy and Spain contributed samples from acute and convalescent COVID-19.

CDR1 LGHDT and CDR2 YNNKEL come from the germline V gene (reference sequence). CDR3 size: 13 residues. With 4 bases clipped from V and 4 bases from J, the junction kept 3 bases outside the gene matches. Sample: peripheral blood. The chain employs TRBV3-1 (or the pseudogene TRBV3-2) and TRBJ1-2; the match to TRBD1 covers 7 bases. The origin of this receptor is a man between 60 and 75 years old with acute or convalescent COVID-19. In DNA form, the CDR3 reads TGTGCCAGCAGCCTGGGACAGTTCTATGGCTACACCTTC. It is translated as CASSLGQFYGYTF.